A single sample is the source of the 27 T cell receptor beta chains below, sequenced in a study of cytomegalovirus exposure and HLA in healthy donors. With 60 Vbeta and 13 Jbeta primers, the PCR was carried out. Sequencing used immunoSEQ multiplex PCR; TCRdb keeps in-frame clones, though not all of them. The data hold around 110,000 clones, with around 80% observed a single time. Sequenced material: PBMCs. The receptor source for this set is a young man in good health and CMV-seronegative.

The rearrangement uses TRBV7-2 and TRBJ2-2; 10 nucleotides match TRBD2. Germline CDR1 SGHTA, CDR2 FQGNSA. The CDR3 runs to 18 residues. Losses at the gene ends were 2 bases for V and 1 base for J; bases not matched to a gene: 7. CDR3 coding DNA: TGTGCCAGCAGCTTATCGAGGGCTAGCGGGGGGAACACCGGGGAGCTGTTTTTT. Protein product: CASSLSRASGGNTGELFF.

Worth noting for this clone: The same CDR3 is also encoded by other DNA sequences in this sample. V and J are TRBV5-4 and TRBJ2-2; 10 bases match TRBD1. CDR3 size: 15 residues. CDR1 and CDR2 (germline): SGHNT, YYREEE (reference sequence). Trimming took 4 bases from V and 4 from J; bases not matched to a gene: 4. The CDR3 here is CASSLDRGRTGELFF. In nucleotides, the CDR3 is TGTGCCAGCAGCCTCGACAGGGGGCGCACCGGGGAGCTGTTTTTT.

V and J are TRBV2 and TRBJ2-5; the D gene is possibly TRBD1 (5 bases). Trimming stripped 7 bases from V and 4 bases from J, with 16 bases between. Germline V gene sequence: CDR1 SNHLY, CDR2 FYNNEI. This CDR3 spans 14 amino acids. The CDR3: CASTQSAGIETQYF. CDR3 bases: TGTGCCAGCACCCAGTCGGCAGGGATAGAGACCCAGTACTTC.

This sequence joins TRBV28 and TRBJ2-1; D remains ambiguous. The length of the CDR3 is 15 residues. Per germline, CDR1 MDHEN and CDR2 SYDVKM. Trimming removed 2 bases at V and 0 bases at J, with 8 bases between. CDR3 sequence (DNA): TGTGCCAGCAGTTTACTAGACTTCTCCTACAATGAGCAGTTCTTC. Its protein is CASSLLDFSYNEQFF.

The chain couples TRBV19 to TRBJ1-5; 9 bases match TRBD1. Trimming removed 8 bases from V and 5 bases from J; junction bases left unmatched: 10. This CDR3 has 15 amino acids. Per the germline V gene, CDR1 is LNHDA and CDR2 is SQIVND (reference sequence). CDR3 nucleotides: TGTGCCAGTCGGACCGGGACAGGGCAAGATCAGCCCCAGCATTTT. Amino acid sequence: CASRTGTGQDQPQHF.

This clone has just a few counts. The chain uses TRBV6-6 and TRBJ1-1; 7 bases agree with TRBD1. In germline, CDR1 is MNHNY, CDR2 SVGAGI (reference sequence). The CDR3 contains 15 residues. J gave up 3 bases and V 5 bases, and 9 bases lay outside the gene matches. In DNA, the CDR3 is TGTGCCAGCAGTGCGGGACAGCTGGGGGACACTGAAGCTTTCTTT. Translated: CASSAGQLGDTEAFF.

CDR3 nucleotides: TGTGCCAGCAGCCCAACGGTCTCACGGGAGCTGTTTTTT. Amino acid sequence: CASSPTVSRELFF. This sequence joins TRBV7-9 and TRBJ2-2; D not certain. The CDR3 spans 13 residues. CDR1 is SEHNR, CDR2 FQNEAQ, per germline (reference sequence). Trimming cost V 5 bases and J 9 bases, with 13 bases left between them.

The chain carries TRBV19 and TRBJ1-2, with a weak D call TRBD1 (6 bases). V lost 5 bases and J lost 8, with 12 bases in between. The length of the CDR3 is 12 residues. Germline V gene data show CDR1 as LNHDA and CDR2 as SQIVND (reference sequence). The CDR3 loop reads CASSYRDYGYTF. CDR3 nucleotide sequence: TGTGCCAGTAGTTACAGGGATTACGGCTACACCTTC.

The rearrangement uses TRBV6-6 and TRBJ1-1; TRBD1 aligns across 8 bases. Trimming removed 2 bases from V and 1 base from J; junction bases left unmatched: 3. The germline CDR1 and CDR2 sequences are MNHNY and SVGAGI (reference sequence). CDR3 length: 15 residues. CDR3 sequence (DNA): TGTGCCAGCAGTTACCAAGGGACAGGGAACACTGAAGCTTTCTTT. Protein product: CASSYQGTGNTEAFF.

The genes are TRBV14 and TRBJ2-5; TRBD2 matches 8 bases. The CDR3 sequence is 15 residues long. Germline V lookup: CDR1 SGHDN, CDR2 FVKESK. Trimming removed 2 bases from V and 1 base from J; junction bases left unmatched: 3. The CDR3 sequence is CASSQLAGVQETQYF. The CDR3 DNA follows: TGTGCCAGCAGCCAACTAGCGGGCGTCCAAGAGACCCAGTACTTC.

The chain is built from TRBV6-5 and TRBJ1-5, with TRBD1 matching over 9 bases. From germline, CDR1 is MNHEY and CDR2 SVGAGI. The V segment lost 6 bases and the J segment 8 bases; nucleotides outside the gene matches: 8. This CDR3 region has 14 residues. The CDR3 reads CASRAGTGREPQHF. For the CDR3, the DNA is TGTGCCAGCAGAGCCGGGACAGGGAGAGAGCCCCAGCATTTT.

The chain links TRBV30 to TRBJ1-6, with TRBD1 matching 12 bases. The CDR3 totals 16 residues. Germline values: CDR1 GTSNPN, CDR2 SVGIG (reference sequence). V gave up 2 bases and J gave up 9 bases; unmatched junction bases: 8. The CDR3 loop reads CAWSRAGQGAGSPLHF. The CDR3 DNA follows: TGTGCCTGGAGTCGGGCGGGACAGGGGGCCGGTTCACCCCTCCACTTT.

The chain couples TRBV7-6 to TRBJ2-5, with D possibly matching TRBD2 (5 bases). The better agreement between TRBJ2-7 and the DNA end casts doubt on the J call. The CDR3 consists of 14 residues. CDR1 and CDR2 (germline): SGHVS, FNYEAQ. The CDR3 DNA sequence: TGTGCCAGCAGCCCGAGGAGCGCGGGCTACGAGCAGTACTTC. Translating it yields CASSPRSAGYEQYF.

This clone has only a few counts. V gene TRBV7-2 combines with J gene TRBJ2-1; 10 positions agree with TRBD1. The length of the CDR3 is 15 residues. V lost 5 bases and J lost 3; bases outside the gene matches: 4. Germline CDR1 is SGHTA and CDR2 is FQGNSA. CDR3 region: CASSRQGAGYNEQFF. DNA for the CDR3: TGTGCCAGCAGCCGACAGGGGGCGGGCTACAATGAGCAGTTCTTC.

This clone was recorded only once. The J gene is TRBJ2-5, the V gene TRBV30; tentative D call: TRBD2 (5 bases). The CDR3 is 13 residues long. V lost 3 bases, J lost 5 bases, and 13 bases lay in between. From germline, CDR1 is GTSNPN and CDR2 SVGIG (reference sequence). CDR3 loop: CAWRELVPETQYF. CDR3 nucleotide sequence: TGTGCCTGGAGGGAACTAGTGCCGGAGACCCAGTACTTC.

The chain employs TRBV7-2 and TRBJ2-1, with D possibly matching TRBD2 (6 bases). Germline V gives CDR1 SGHTA, CDR2 FQGNSA. V was trimmed by 1 base and J by 0 bases, leaving 13 bases between them. The CDR3 is made up of 17 amino acids. CDR3 sequence (DNA): TGTGCCAGCAGCTTAGAAGGTAGCGGAAGCTCCTACAATGAGCAGTTCTTC. Residues: CASSLEGSGSSYNEQFF.

V usage is TRBV27 and J usage is TRBJ1-6; the D is unclear. The CDR3 has 16 residues. Germline V gene lookup returns CDR1 MNHEY and CDR2 SMNVEV (reference sequence). The V gene lost 0 bases and the J gene lost 3 bases, with 9 bases spanning the gap. CDR3 loop: CASSLSATVYNSPLHF. The CDR3 DNA is TGTGCCAGCAGTTTATCGGCCACAGTCTATAATTCACCCCTCCACTTT.

This chain joins TRBV4-3 and TRBJ1-5, with D possibly TRBD1 on 6 matching bases. The length of the CDR3 is 16 residues. CDR1 and CDR2 (germline): LGHNA, YSLEER. V lost 3 bases to trimming and J lost 3 bases, with 15 bases between them. The CDR3 here is CASSQDTGYNNQPQHF. The CDR3 nucleotides are TGCGCCAGCAGCCAGGATACAGGGTACAACAATCAGCCCCAGCATTTT.

V usage is TRBV28 and J usage is TRBJ2-2; D is uncertain. The CDR3 spans 18 residues. Trimming took 5 bases from V and 3 from J, leaving 22 bases between them. The germline CDR1 and CDR2 sequences are MDHEN and SYDVKM. The CDR3 protein is CASSECNLGDVDTGELFF. The CDR3 DNA follows: TGTGCCAGCAGTGAATGCAATCTAGGAGACGTCGACACCGGGGAGCTGTTTTTT. Full variable domain (outside the CDR3, taken from reference TRBV28 and TRBJ2-2): DVKVTQSSRYLVKRTGEKVFLECVQDMDHENMFWYRQDPGLGLRLIYFSYDVKMKEKGDIPEGYSVSREKKERFSLILESASTNQTSMYLCASSECNLGDVDTGELFFGEGSRLTVL.

The chain carries TRBV2 and TRBJ2-5; 15 nucleotides match TRBD2. Per the germline V gene, CDR1 is SNHLY and CDR2 is FYNNEI. With 6 bases clipped from V and 4 bases from J, the junction kept 6 bases outside the gene matches. The CDR3 spans 16 residues. The CDR3 region is CASRGLAGGLRETQYF. The CDR3 DNA sequence: TGTGCCAGCAGAGGACTAGCGGGGGGGCTGAGAGAGACCCAGTACTTC.

The genes are TRBV6-1 and TRBJ2-7; D not resolved. V was trimmed by 6 bases and J by 7 bases, leaving 13 bases between them. CDR3 size: 12 residues. Germline V gives CDR1 MNHNS, CDR2 SASEGT. CDR3 sequence (DNA): TGTGCCAGCAGGTTAAACAGTCGGGAGCAGTACTTC. Its translation: CASRLNSREQYF.

The rearrangement links TRBV7-8 to TRBJ2-3; the D gene is possibly TRBD1 (6 bases). Trimming shortened V by 5 bases and J by 2 bases, and 20 bases separated the two germline ends. Germline V gene data show CDR1 as SGHVS and CDR2 as FQNEAQ. CDR3 length: 17 residues. CDR3 coding DNA: TGTGCCAGCAGCCCCAGAGAAAACAGGGAACTCACAGATACGCAGTATTTT. It specifies CASSPRENRELTDTQYF.

The chain recombines TRBV5-8 with TRBJ1-5; D is possibly TRBD1 (6 bases). Trimming pared 7 bases from V and 5 bases from J, leaving 31 bases between. CDR3 size: 19 residues. The germline V gene has CDR1 SGHTS and CDR2 YDEGEE. CDR3 sequence: CASSQGGVTGTVLDQPQHF. CDR3 nucleotides: TGTGCCAGCTCCCAAGGGGGGGTGACAGGCACCGTTCTAGATCAGCCCCAGCATTTT. Together with reference TRBV5-8 and TRBJ1-5, the CDR3 gives the full variable domain: EAGVTQSPTHLIKTRGQQATLRCSPISGHTSVYWYQQALGLGLQFLLWYDEGEERNRGNFPPRFSGRQFPNYSSELNVNALELEDSALYLCASSQGGVTGTVLDQPQHFGDGTRLSIL.

This clone was counted only a few times. The J gene is TRBJ2-5, the V gene TRBV7-2; TRBD2 agrees at 8 bases. The CDR3 length is 15 residues. The ends lost 8 bases at V and 2 bases at J; junction bases unmatched: 10. Germline V lookup: CDR1 SGHTA, CDR2 FQGNSA. As DNA, the CDR3 is TGTGCCAGCGAACCCACCGGGACTAGGCAAGAGACCCAGTACTTC. It codes for CASEPTGTRQETQYF.

V usage is TRBV4-2 and J usage is TRBJ2-2; TRBD2 matches 10 bases. The CDR3 sequence is 18 residues long. In germline, CDR1 is LGHNA, CDR2 YNFKEQ. V lost 1 base to trimming and J lost 6 bases; unmatched junction nucleotides: 11. Written as DNA, the CDR3 is TGTGCCAGCAGCCAAGGGTTCTCCAGCGGGGGGGCACCCGGGGAGCTGTTTTTT. This encodes CASSQGFSSGGAPGELFF.

The rearrangement uses TRBV7-8 and TRBJ1-5; perhaps TRBD1 as D (5 bases). Germline-derived CDR1 and CDR2 are SGHVS and FQNEAQ. Trimming removed 5 bases at V and 3 bases at J, with 14 bases between. The CDR3 sequence is 15 residues long. CDR3 in amino acids: CASSLGRGANQPQHF. DNA for the CDR3: TGTGCCAGCAGCCTAGGGAGGGGAGCCAATCAGCCCCAGCATTTT.

The rearrangement uses TRBV5-5 and TRBJ1-2; no definite D call. Trimming removed 5 bases from V and 3 bases from J, with 17 bases in between. The CDR3 covers 15 residues. Germline V lookup: CDR1 SGHKS, CDR2 YYEKEE (reference sequence). The CDR3 region is CASRPRREVDYGYTF. For the CDR3, the DNA is TGTGCCAGCAGGCCCCGTCGTGAGGTGGACTATGGCTACACCTTC.